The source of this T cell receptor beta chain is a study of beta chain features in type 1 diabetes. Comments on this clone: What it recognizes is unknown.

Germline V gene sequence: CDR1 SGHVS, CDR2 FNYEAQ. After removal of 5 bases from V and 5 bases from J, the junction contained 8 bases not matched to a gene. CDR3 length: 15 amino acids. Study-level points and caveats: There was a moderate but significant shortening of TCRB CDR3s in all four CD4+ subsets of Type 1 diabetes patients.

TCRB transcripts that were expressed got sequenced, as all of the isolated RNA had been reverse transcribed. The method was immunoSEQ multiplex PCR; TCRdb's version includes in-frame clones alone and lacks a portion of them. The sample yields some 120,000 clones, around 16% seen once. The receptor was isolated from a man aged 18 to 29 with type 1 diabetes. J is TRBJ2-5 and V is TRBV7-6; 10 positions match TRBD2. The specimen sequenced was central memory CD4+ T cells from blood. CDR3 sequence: CASSRTSSGGETQYF. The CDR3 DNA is TGTGCCAGCAGCAGAACGTCTAGCGGGGGTGAGACCCAGTACTTC.